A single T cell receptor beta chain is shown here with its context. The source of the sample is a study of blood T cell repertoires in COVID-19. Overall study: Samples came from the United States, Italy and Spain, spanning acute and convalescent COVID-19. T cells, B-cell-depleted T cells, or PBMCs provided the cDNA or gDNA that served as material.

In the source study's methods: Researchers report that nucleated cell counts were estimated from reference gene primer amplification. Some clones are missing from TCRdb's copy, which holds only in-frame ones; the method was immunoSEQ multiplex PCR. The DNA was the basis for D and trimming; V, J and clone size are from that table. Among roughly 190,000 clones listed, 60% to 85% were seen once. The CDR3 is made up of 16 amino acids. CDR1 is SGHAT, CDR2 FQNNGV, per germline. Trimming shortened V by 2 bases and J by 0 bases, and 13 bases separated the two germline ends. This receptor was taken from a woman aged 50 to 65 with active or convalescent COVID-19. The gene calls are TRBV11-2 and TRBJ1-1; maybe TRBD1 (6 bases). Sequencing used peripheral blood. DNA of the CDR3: TGTGCCAGCAGCTTAAGGTGGCAGGGGATGAACACTGAAGCTTTCTTT. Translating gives CASSLRWQGMNTEAFF.